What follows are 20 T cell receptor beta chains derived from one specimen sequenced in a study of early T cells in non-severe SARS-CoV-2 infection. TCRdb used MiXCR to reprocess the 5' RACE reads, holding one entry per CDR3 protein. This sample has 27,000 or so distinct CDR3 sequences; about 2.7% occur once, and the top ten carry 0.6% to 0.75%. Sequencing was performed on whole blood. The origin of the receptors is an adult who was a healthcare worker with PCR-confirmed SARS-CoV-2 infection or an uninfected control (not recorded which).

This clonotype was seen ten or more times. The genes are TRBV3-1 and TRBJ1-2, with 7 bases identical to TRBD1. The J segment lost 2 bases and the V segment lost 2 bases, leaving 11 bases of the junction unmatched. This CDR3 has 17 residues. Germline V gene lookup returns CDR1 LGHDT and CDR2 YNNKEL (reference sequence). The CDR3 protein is CASSQIGGRGFNYGYTF. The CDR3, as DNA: TGTGCCAGCAGCCAAATTGGTGGCAGGGGGTTCAACTATGGCTACACCTTC. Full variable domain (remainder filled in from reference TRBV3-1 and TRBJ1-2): DTAVSQTPKYLVTQMGNDKSIKCEQNLGHDTMYWYKQDSKKFLKIMFSYNNKELIINETVPNRFSPKSPDKAHLNLHINSLELGDSAVYFCASSQIGGRGFNYGYTFGSGTRLTVV.

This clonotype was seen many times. CDR3 in amino acids: CASSQDGGANNNEQFF. CDR3 DNA sequence: TGTGCCAGCAGCCAAGACGGGGGGGCTAATAACAATGAGCAGTTCTTC. The V gene is TRBV3-1, the J gene TRBJ2-1, with TRBD2 matching over 8 bases. The CDR3 loop spans 16 amino acids. CDR1 is LGHDT, CDR2 YNNKEL, per germline (reference sequence). V lost 0 bases, J lost 5 bases, and 6 bases stayed unmatched.

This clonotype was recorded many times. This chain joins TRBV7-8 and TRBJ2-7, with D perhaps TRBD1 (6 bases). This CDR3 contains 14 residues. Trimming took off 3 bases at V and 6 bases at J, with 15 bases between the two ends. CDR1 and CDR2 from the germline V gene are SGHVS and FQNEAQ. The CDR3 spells CASSLKSGAGEQYV. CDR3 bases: TGTGCCAGCAGCTTGAAATCAGGGGCGGGCGAGCAGTACGTC.

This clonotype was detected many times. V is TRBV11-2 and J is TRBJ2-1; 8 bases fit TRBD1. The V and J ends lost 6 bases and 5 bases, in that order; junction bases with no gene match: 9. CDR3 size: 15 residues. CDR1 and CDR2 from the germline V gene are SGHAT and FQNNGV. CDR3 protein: CASREIGTGHNEQFF. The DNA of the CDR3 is TGTGCCAGCAGGGAGATCGGGACAGGCCACAATGAGCAGTTCTTC.

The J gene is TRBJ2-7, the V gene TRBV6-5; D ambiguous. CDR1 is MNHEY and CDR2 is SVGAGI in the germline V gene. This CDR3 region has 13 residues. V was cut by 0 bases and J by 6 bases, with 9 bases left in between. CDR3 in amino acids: CASSYSQSGEQYV. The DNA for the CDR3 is TGTGCCAGCAGTTACTCGCAGAGTGGCGAGCAGTACGTC.

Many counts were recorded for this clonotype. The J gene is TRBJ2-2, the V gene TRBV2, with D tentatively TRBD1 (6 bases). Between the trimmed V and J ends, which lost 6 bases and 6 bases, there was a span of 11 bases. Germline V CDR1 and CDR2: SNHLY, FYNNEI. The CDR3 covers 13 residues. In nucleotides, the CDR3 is TGTGCCAGCAGGACACAGGGCCCCGGGGAGCTGTTTTTT. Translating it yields CASRTQGPGELFF.

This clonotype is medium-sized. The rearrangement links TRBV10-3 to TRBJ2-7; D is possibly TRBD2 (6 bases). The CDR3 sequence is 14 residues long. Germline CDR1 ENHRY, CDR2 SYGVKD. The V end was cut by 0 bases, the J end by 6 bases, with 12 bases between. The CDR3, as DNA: TGTGCCATCAGTGAGTCGGCGGGGAGCGGCGAGCAGTACGTC. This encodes CAISESAGSGEQYV.

The CDR3 protein is CASSSRTSGGSTDTQYF. DNA of the CDR3: TGTGCCAGCAGCTCACGGACTAGCGGGGGATCCACAGATACGCAGTATTTT. This chain connects TRBV7-6 to TRBJ2-3; TRBD2 matches at 13 bases. The length of the CDR3 is 17 residues. Germline CDR1 is SGHVS and CDR2 is FNYEAQ. V shed 4 bases and J 2 bases; nucleotides not matched to a gene: 6.

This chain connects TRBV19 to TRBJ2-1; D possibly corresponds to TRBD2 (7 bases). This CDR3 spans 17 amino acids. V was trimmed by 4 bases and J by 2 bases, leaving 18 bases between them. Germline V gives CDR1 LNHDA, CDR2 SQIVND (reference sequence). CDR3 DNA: TGTGCCAGTAGTAGGGAGGGGGGCCAACTAACCTACAATGAGCAGTTCTTC. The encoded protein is CASSREGGQLTYNEQFF.

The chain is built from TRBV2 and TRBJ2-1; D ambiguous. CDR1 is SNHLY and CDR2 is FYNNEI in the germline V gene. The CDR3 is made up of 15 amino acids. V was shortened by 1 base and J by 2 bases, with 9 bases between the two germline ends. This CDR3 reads CASSEVAVTYNEQFF. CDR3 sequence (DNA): TGTGCCAGCAGTGAAGTAGCAGTTACCTACAATGAGCAGTTCTTC. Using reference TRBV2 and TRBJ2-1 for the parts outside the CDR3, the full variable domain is EPEVTQTPSHQVTQMGQEVILRCVPISNHLYFYWYRQILGQKVEFLVSFYNNEISEKSEIFDDQFSVERPDGSNFTLKIRSTKLEDSAMYFCASSEVAVTYNEQFFGPGTRLTVL.

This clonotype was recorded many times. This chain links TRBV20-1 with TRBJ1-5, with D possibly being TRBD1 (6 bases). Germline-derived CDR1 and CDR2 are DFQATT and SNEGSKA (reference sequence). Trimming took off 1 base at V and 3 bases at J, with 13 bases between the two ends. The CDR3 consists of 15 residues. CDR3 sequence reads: CSARVTGTLNQPQHF. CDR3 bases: TGCAGTGCTAGAGTAACCGGGACACTCAATCAGCCCCAGCATTTT.

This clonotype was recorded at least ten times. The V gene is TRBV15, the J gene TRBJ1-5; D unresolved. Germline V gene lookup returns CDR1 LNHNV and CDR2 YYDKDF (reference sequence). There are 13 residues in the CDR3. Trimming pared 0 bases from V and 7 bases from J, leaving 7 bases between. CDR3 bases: TGTGCCACCAGCAGAGAGAAGGGACAGCCCCAGCATTTT. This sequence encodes CATSREKGQPQHF.

The CDR3 nucleotides are TGTGCGGATGCGGGGGCCCGCACAGATACGCAGTATTTT. Amino acids: CADAGARTDTQYF. This chain uses TRBV2 with TRBJ2-3; a weak D match, TRBD2 (7 bases). This CDR3 comprises 13 residues. CDR1 is SNHLY and CDR2 is FYNNEI in the germline V gene.

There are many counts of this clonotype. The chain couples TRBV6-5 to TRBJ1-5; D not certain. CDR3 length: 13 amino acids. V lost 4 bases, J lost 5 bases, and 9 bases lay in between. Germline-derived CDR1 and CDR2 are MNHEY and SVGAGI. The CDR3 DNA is TGTGCCAGCAGTTCCGGGCCTTATCAGCCCCAGCATTTT. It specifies CASSSGPYQPQHF.

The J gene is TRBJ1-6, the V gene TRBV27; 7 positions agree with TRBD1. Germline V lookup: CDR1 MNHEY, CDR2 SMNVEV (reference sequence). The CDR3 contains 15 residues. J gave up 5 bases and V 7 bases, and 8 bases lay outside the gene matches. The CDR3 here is CASTSGTADNSPLHF. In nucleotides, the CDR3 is TGTGCCAGCACTAGCGGGACAGCCGATAATTCACCCCTCCACTTT.

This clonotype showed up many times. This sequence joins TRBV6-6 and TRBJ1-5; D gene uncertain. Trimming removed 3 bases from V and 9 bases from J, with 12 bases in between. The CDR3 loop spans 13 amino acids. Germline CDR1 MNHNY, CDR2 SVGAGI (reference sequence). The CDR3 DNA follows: TGTGCCAGCAGTTATTGGTCCGTTTGGCCCCAGCATTTT. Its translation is CASSYWSVWPQHF.

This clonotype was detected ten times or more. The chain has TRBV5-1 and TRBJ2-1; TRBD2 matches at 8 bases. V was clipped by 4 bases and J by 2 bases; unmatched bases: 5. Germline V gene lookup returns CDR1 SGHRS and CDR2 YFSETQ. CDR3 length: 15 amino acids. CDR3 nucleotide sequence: TGCGCCAGCAGCCCCCCAGCGGGGGCCTACAATGAGCAGTTCTTC. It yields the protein CASSPPAGAYNEQFF.

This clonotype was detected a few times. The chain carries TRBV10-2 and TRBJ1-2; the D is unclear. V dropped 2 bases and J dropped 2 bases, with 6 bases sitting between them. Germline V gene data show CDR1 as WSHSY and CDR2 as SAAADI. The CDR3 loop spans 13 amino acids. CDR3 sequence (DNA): TGCGCCAGCAGTGAGATCCAGAACTATGGCTACACCTTC. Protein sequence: CASSEIQNYGYTF.

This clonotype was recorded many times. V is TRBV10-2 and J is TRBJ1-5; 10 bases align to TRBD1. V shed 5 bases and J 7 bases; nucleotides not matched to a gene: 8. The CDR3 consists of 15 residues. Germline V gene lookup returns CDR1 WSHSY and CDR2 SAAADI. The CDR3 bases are TGCGCCAGCAGTAAGGGACAGGGGAATGGGCAGCCCCAGCATTTT. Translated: CASSKGQGNGQPQHF.

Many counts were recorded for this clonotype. CDR3 nucleotide sequence: TGTGCCAGTAGTGTTACAGGGGATAGCAATCAGCCCCAGCATTTT. Its protein product is CASSVTGDSNQPQHF. This chain links TRBV19 with TRBJ1-5, with 7 positions matching TRBD1. The germline V gene encodes CDR1 LNHDA and CDR2 SQIVND (reference sequence). The CDR3 is 15 residues long. V was clipped by 5 bases and J by 0 bases; unmatched bases: 4. Drawing the rest from reference TRBV19 and TRBJ1-5, the complete variable domain is DGGITQSPKYLFRKEGQNVTLSCEQNLNHDAMYWYRQDPGQGLRLIYYSQIVNDFQKGDIAEGYSVSREKKESFPLTVTSAQKNPTAFYLCASSVTGDSNQPQHFGDGTRLSIL.